These 11 T cell receptor beta chains originate from one sample sequenced in a study of shared clonotypes between healthy human individuals. The method was immunoSEQ multiplex PCR; TCRdb's version includes in-frame clones alone and lacks a portion of them. The sample contains fewer than 1.6 million clones, 98% of which appear only once. Input material: naive CD4+ T cells sorted from blood. This sample's subset: CD45RA+ positively selected. The receptor set was obtained from a man younger than 45 in good health.

The J gene is TRBJ2-3, the V gene TRBV5-6; 11 bases fit TRBD1. Germline V gives CDR1 SGHDT, CDR2 YYEEEE. V shed 4 bases and J 4 bases; nucleotides not matched to a gene: 5. CDR3 length equals 15 residues. The CDR3 nucleotides read TGTGCCAGCAGCCCAGGACAGGGGGCTGCAGATACGCAGTATTTT. It is translated as CASSPGQGAADTQYF.

A remark on this clone: Other DNA sequences in the same sample also yield this CDR3. V gene TRBV5-6 combines with J gene TRBJ2-1; TRBD2 matches 7 bases. The CDR3 sequence is 13 residues long. Looked up from germline, CDR1 is SGHDT and CDR2 is YYEEEE. The V and J ends lost 0 bases and 8 bases, in that order; junction bases with no gene match: 2. CDR3 in DNA: TGTGCCAGCAGCTTGGCGGGGGGTCATGAGCAGTTCTTC. This encodes CASSLAGGHEQFF. The variable domain in full, completed from reference TRBV5-6 and TRBJ2-1, reads DAGVTQSPTHLIKTRGQQVTLRCSPKSGHDTVSWYQQALGQGPQFIFQYYEEEERQRGNFPDRFSGHQFPNYSSELNVNALLLGDSALYLCASSLAGGHEQFFGPGTRLTVL.

The rearrangement joins TRBV18 to TRBJ2-2; 8 nucleotides align to TRBD1. The CDR3 spans 14 residues. Germline loops: CDR1 KGHSH, CDR2 LQKENI. The ends lost 4 bases at V and 3 bases at J; junction bases unmatched: 1. As DNA, the CDR3 is TGTGCCAGCTCACGGACAGGGTACACCGGGGAGCTGTTTTTT. The encoded protein is CASSRTGYTGELFF.

The chain uses TRBV30 and TRBJ1-2; D is unclear. Looked up from germline, CDR1 is GTSNPN and CDR2 is SVGIG (reference sequence). The CDR3 covers 11 residues. Trimming took off 3 bases at V and 4 bases at J, with 6 bases between the two ends. The CDR3, as DNA: TGTGCCTGGAGGGTCTTCTATGGCTACACCTTC. This encodes CAWRVFYGYTF.

The genes are TRBV28 and TRBJ1-1; D gene unclear. The length of the CDR3 is 12 residues. Germline V gene lookup returns CDR1 MDHEN and CDR2 SYDVKM. The V and J ends lost 5 bases and 10 bases respectively, with 14 bases between them. The CDR3 sequence: CASSPQSRGAFF. The CDR3 DNA reads as TGTGCCAGCAGTCCCCAATCCCGTGGAGCTTTCTTT. The full variable domain, its missing parts supplied by reference TRBV28 and TRBJ1-1, is DVKVTQSSRYLVKRTGEKVFLECVQDMDHENMFWYRQDPGLGLRLIYFSYDVKMKEKGDIPEGYSVSREKKERFSLILESASTNQTSMYLCASSPQSRGAFFGQGTRLTVV.

The chain recombines TRBV5-4 with TRBJ1-1; perhaps TRBD1 as D (5 bases). The CDR3 extends over 18 amino acids. Germline CDR1 SGHNT, CDR2 YYREEE (reference sequence). V gave up 6 bases and J gave up 5 bases, with 29 bases separating them. The CDR3 reads CASTRGPTGSRTWTEAFF. CDR3 nucleotides: TGTGCCAGCACCCGAGGCCCCACAGGTTCTAGGACGTGGACTGAAGCTTTCTTT. Variable domain in full (rest from reference TRBV5-4 and TRBJ1-1): ETGVTQSPTHLIKTRGQQVTLRCSSQSGHNTVSWYQQALGQGPQFIFQYYREEENGRGNFPPRFSGLQFPNYSSELNVNALELDDSALYLCASTRGPTGSRTWTEAFFGQGTRLTVV.

The CDR3, as DNA: TGCGCCAGCAGCTTGGACAAAAGCTCTGGGGCCAACGTCCTGACTTTC. Its translation: CASSLDKSSGANVLTF. This rearrangement joins TRBV5-1 to TRBJ2-6; D not resolved. The CDR3 extends over 16 amino acids. Trimming took off 0 bases at V and 0 bases at J, with 7 bases between the two ends. The germline CDR1 and CDR2 sequences are SGHRS and YFSETQ.

The chain is built from TRBV6-1 and TRBJ2-7; no clear D. CDR3 length: 11 residues. Trimming cost V 6 bases and J 4 bases, with 7 bases left between them. Per the germline V gene, CDR1 is MNHNS and CDR2 is SASEGT. CDR3 residues: CASRGQYEQYF. The CDR3 region has the DNA TGTGCCAGCAGGGGTCAATACGAGCAGTACTTC.

The J gene is TRBJ2-7, the V gene TRBV6-5, with no clear D. This CDR3 is 14 amino acids long. Trimming took 0 bases from V and 2 from J, leaving 8 bases between them. Germline V CDR1 and CDR2: MNHEY, SVGAGI. The CDR3 loop is CASSYSYFTYEQYF. DNA for the CDR3: TGTGCCAGCAGTTACTCTTACTTCACCTACGAGCAGTACTTC.

This chain uses TRBV29-1 with TRBJ2-5; TRBD1 matches at 7 bases. Trimming cost V 6 bases and J 1 base; bases outside gene matches: 5. CDR1 SQVTM and CDR2 ANQGSEA come from the germline V gene. This CDR3 region has 13 residues. Here the CDR3 DNA reads TGCAGCGTCGGAAGACAGGGCCAAGAGACCCAGTACTTC. Translated, it gives CSVGRQGQETQYF.

This sequence joins TRBV7-2 and TRBJ2-1; D unclear. The CDR3 runs 13 residues. CDR1 and CDR2 from the germline V gene are SGHTA and FQGNSA. V gave up 3 bases and J gave up 7 bases, with 10 bases separating them. CDR3 in amino acids: CASSFSPENEQFF. Written as DNA, the CDR3 is TGTGCCAGCAGCTTTAGCCCAGAAAATGAGCAGTTCTTC.